This is a list of T cell receptor beta chains from one sample in a study of cytotoxic CD8 clonotypes in ibrutinib-treated CLL. Clones were read by immunoSEQ multiplex PCR, and TCRdb kept only the in-frame ones, dropping some. Of roughly 42,000 clones listed, approximately 71% are singletons. Sequencing was performed on PBMCs, taken at disease progression, from a patient treated with ibrutinib. The receptor source for this set is a human donor with chronic lymphocytic leukemia. Each CDR3 is given with its conserved first and last residue. Fields, in order: CDR3 DNA, CDR3 protein, J gene, clone size, D gene, V gene. D genes are given only for firm matches. A row's size may be missing; if present it is once, few, many or a size class.

DNA: TGCGCCAGCAGCCAAGATGCACAGTTCTCTCAGCCCCAGCATTTT
CDR3: CASSQDAQFSQPQHF
J: TRBJ1-5
size: -
D: -
V: TRBV4-3

DNA: TGTGCCAGCAGTTATTGGCGGGACGGCGACAGTAATGAGCAGTTCTTC
CDR3: CASSYWRDGDSNEQFF
J: TRBJ2-1
size: -
D: -
V: TRBV6-6

DNA: TGTGCCAGCAGCTCCCTAGGATGGGTGGGGAATGAGCAGTTCTTC
CDR3: CASSSLGWVGNEQFF
J: TRBJ2-1
size: -
D: -
V: TRBV7-8

DNA: TGTGCCAGCAGTTTAGGACTAGCGGGGTCCAATGAGCAGTTCTTC
CDR3: CASSLGLAGSNEQFF
J: TRBJ2-1
size: -
D: TRBD2
V: TRBV27

DNA: TGTGCCAGTAGTACGGACAGGGTTCCAGATACGCAGTATTTT
CDR3: CASSTDRVPDTQYF
J: TRBJ2-3
size: -
D: TRBD1
V: TRBV19

DNA: TGTGCCAGCAGCTCCAACTCTAGGTCAGGAAACACCATATATTTT
CDR3: CASSSNSRSGNTIYF
J: TRBJ1-3
size: few
D: -
V: TRBV7-2

DNA: TGTGCCAGCGGCAGGGACAGGGGCTCCTACGAGCAGTACTTC
CDR3: CASGRDRGSYEQYF
J: TRBJ2-7
size: -
D: TRBD1
V: TRBV7-9

DNA: TGTGCCAGCAGCTTGGTAGATTCCTACGAGCAGTACTTC
CDR3: CASSLVDSYEQYF
J: TRBJ2-7
size: medium-sized
D: -
V: TRBV5-6

DNA: TGTGCCAGCAGTTCCCCGGGACAGTATAATTCACCCCTCCACTTT
CDR3: CASSSPGQYNSPLHF
J: TRBJ1-6
size: -
D: TRBD1
V: TRBV28

DNA: TGTGCCAGCCGCACCCCTAGCGGAAGCTACAATGAGCAGTTCTTC
CDR3: CASRTPSGSYNEQFF
J: TRBJ2-1
size: -
D: TRBD2
V: TRBV14

DNA: TGTGCCAGTAGTTCCCGGACGGGAGCTACTAATGAAAAACTGTTTTTT
CDR3: CASSSRTGATNEKLFF
J: TRBJ1-4
size: -
D: -
V: TRBV19

DNA: TGTGCCAGCAGCCCATGGGGGGACTATGGCTACACCTTC
CDR3: CASSPWGDYGYTF
J: TRBJ1-2
size: -
D: -
V: TRBV7-8

DNA: TGTGCCAGCAGGGAGTGGGGGTCAAGCACTGAAGCTTTCTTT
CDR3: CASREWGSSTEAFF
J: TRBJ1-1
size: -
D: -
V: TRBV28

DNA: TGCGCCAGCAGCCGAGAATACAGGGGCTATGGCTACACCTTC
CDR3: CASSREYRGYGYTF
J: TRBJ1-2
size: -
D: TRBD1
V: TRBV4-1

DNA: TGTGCCAGCAGTCTCCGACAGCCGAACACTGAAGCTTTCTTT
CDR3: CASSLRQPNTEAFF
J: TRBJ1-1
size: -
D: -
V: TRBV27

DNA: TGCAGCGTAGGGACTGAAGCTAACTATGGCTACACCTTC
CDR3: CSVGTEANYGYTF
J: TRBJ1-2
size: -
D: -
V: TRBV29-1

DNA: TGCGCCAGCAGCCAAGATGGGAGGGCAGGAAGCACAGATACGCAGTATTTT
CDR3: CASSQDGRAGSTDTQYF
J: TRBJ2-3
size: -
D: TRBD2
V: TRBV4-3

DNA: TGTGCCAGCAGCTTATCGTACGAGCAGTACTTC
CDR3: CASSLSYEQYF
J: TRBJ2-7
size: -
D: -
V: TRBV7-8

DNA: TGTGCCTGGAGTGTACGGGGGACAGGTCTAGGGCTGTTTTTT
CDR3: CAWSVRGTGLGLFF
J: TRBJ1-4
size: -
D: TRBD1
V: TRBV30

DNA: TGCAGCGTTGGAGGAACCTACGAGCAGTACTTC
CDR3: CSVGGTYEQYF
J: TRBJ2-7
size: once
D: -
V: TRBV29-1

DNA: TGTGCCAGCAGTTTTGGTTGGGACGATGGCGTGGCCCAGCATTTT
CDR3: CASSFGWDDGVAQHF
J: TRBJ1-5
size: few
D: -
V: TRBV28

DNA: TGTGCCAGCAGTGAAGTCTCCGGGGCGAACACTGAAGCTTTCTTT
CDR3: CASSEVSGANTEAFF
J: TRBJ1-1
size: -
D: -
V: TRBV6-1

DNA: TGTGCCAGCAGCTTGGTCCTAGCGGGAGCGGGCGGGGAGCTGTTTTTT
CDR3: CASSLVLAGAGGELFF
J: TRBJ2-2
size: -
D: TRBD2
V: TRBV11-2

DNA: TGTGCCAGCAGCTTCAGGACAGGGGGCGGCTACACCTTC
CDR3: CASSFRTGGGYTF
J: TRBJ1-2
size: -
D: TRBD1
V: TRBV9

DNA: TGTGCCAGCAGCTTACAACCGTCCTATGGCTACACCTTC
CDR3: CASSLQPSYGYTF
J: TRBJ1-2
size: -
D: -
V: TRBV11-2

DNA: TGTGCCAGCAGCCTCCGGTCCGTACGTGGGGCAGAGACCCAGTACTTC
CDR3: CASSLRSVRGAETQYF
J: TRBJ2-5
size: few
D: -
V: TRBV13

DNA: TGTGCCAGCAGCCTCCGGACTCCCGGGGAGCTGTTTTTT
CDR3: CASSLRTPGELFF
J: TRBJ2-2
size: -
D: -
V: TRBV7-8

DNA: TGTGCCATCAGTGGCTGGGGGAAGAACACTGAAGCTTTCTTT
CDR3: CAISGWGKNTEAFF
J: TRBJ1-1
size: few
D: -
V: TRBV10-3

DNA: TGTGCCAGCAGTCTCCCGGGACTAGCGGCCGAGCAGTACTTC
CDR3: CASSLPGLAAEQYF
J: TRBJ2-7
size: -
D: TRBD2
V: TRBV28

DNA: TGTGCCAGCAGTCCGACAGGCCTAAGCTCCTACGAGCAGTACTTC
CDR3: CASSPTGLSSYEQYF
J: TRBJ2-7
size: -
D: -
V: TRBV28

DNA: TGCGCCAGCAGCCCGGACAGAAACACCGGGGAGCTGTTTTTT
CDR3: CASSPDRNTGELFF
J: TRBJ2-2
size: -
D: -
V: TRBV4-3

DNA: TGTGCCAGCAGCCATTGGGACAGAGCCTACGAGCAGTACTTC
CDR3: CASSHWDRAYEQYF
J: TRBJ2-7
size: -
D: TRBD1
V: TRBV7-9

DNA: TGTGCCAGCAGCTTGTATCTCCCGAACACTGAAGCTTTCTTT
CDR3: CASSLYLPNTEAFF
J: TRBJ1-1
size: -
D: -
V: TRBV5-8

DNA: TGTGCCAGCAGCCCGGGACAGGCCTATGGCTACACCTTC
CDR3: CASSPGQAYGYTF
J: TRBJ1-2
size: few
D: TRBD1
V: TRBV11-2

DNA: TGTGCCAGCAGCTTAAACCCCGGGACACCAGGAAACACCATATATTTT
CDR3: CASSLNPGTPGNTIYF
J: TRBJ1-3
size: few
D: -
V: TRBV7-9

DNA: TGTGCCAGCAGCTCGCGTAGCTCCTACGAGCAGTACTTC
CDR3: CASSSRSSYEQYF
J: TRBJ2-7
size: -
D: -
V: TRBV7-6

DNA: TGTGCCAGCAGCTTAGAAGGCGGACTTCTAAATTCACCCCTCCACTTT
CDR3: CASSLEGGLLNSPLHF
J: TRBJ1-6
size: -
D: -
V: TRBV11-1

DNA: TGTGCCAGCAGCTTAGAGGAAGGATTAGCGGGAGGACACACCTACGAGCAGTACTTC
CDR3: CASSLEEGLAGGHTYEQYF
J: TRBJ2-7
size: -
D: TRBD2
V: TRBV11-2

DNA: TGTGCCAGCAGTAGACAAGTAAACCCCTACGAGCAGTACTTC
CDR3: CASSRQVNPYEQYF
J: TRBJ2-7
size: few
D: -
V: TRBV9

DNA: TGTGCCAGCAGTTTAGGGGGGTGGGGGCAGCCCCAGCATTTT
CDR3: CASSLGGWGQPQHF
J: TRBJ1-5
size: -
D: -
V: TRBV27

DNA: TGTGCCAGCAGCAATACTAGACTTATCAATGAGCAGTTCTTC
CDR3: CASSNTRLINEQFF
J: TRBJ2-1
size: -
D: -
V: TRBV5-4

DNA: TGTGCCAGCAGGAAACAGGGGGGAAACGAGCAGTACTTC
CDR3: CASRKQGGNEQYF
J: TRBJ2-7
size: few
D: TRBD1
V: TRBV2

DNA: TGTGCCAGCAGCTCCTCAGGTGGGGAGGGAGAGACCCAGTACTTC
CDR3: CASSSSGGEGETQYF
J: TRBJ2-5
size: once
D: TRBD2
V: TRBV11-2

DNA: TGTGCCAGCAGCGCAAGCTGGGTAGACAGGGCGAACACCGGGGAGCTGTTTTTT
CDR3: CASSASWVDRANTGELFF
J: TRBJ2-2
size: -
D: -
V: TRBV21-1

DNA: TGTGCCAGCAGCTACTTAGGGGACCGGCTTAACTATGGCTACACCTTC
CDR3: CASSYLGDRLNYGYTF
J: TRBJ1-2
size: few
D: -
V: TRBV7-8

DNA: TGCGCCAGCAGCTCGAGACAGGGCGTTAATGAGCAGTTCTTC
CDR3: CASSSRQGVNEQFF
J: TRBJ2-1
size: -
D: TRBD1
V: TRBV5-1

DNA: TGCGCCAGCAGCCAAGCGGGGGGCATGATCACTGAAGCTTTCTTT
CDR3: CASSQAGGMITEAFF
J: TRBJ1-1
size: -
D: -
V: TRBV4-1

DNA: TGTGCCAGTAATAAAGGAACACCAAACACTGAAGCTTTCTTT
CDR3: CASNKGTPNTEAFF
J: TRBJ1-1
size: -
D: -
V: TRBV19

DNA: TGTGCCAGCAGCCACAACACCGGGAGCAAAGAGACCCAGTACTTC
CDR3: CASSHNTGSKETQYF
J: TRBJ2-5
size: -
D: -
V: TRBV6-5

DNA: TGTGCCAGCAGTGAATTGATGGGTATAAGGGACACTGAAGCTTTCTTT
CDR3: CASSELMGIRDTEAFF
J: TRBJ1-1
size: -
D: -
V: TRBV6-1

DNA: TGCAGCTCAGGGGTCGGGGAAAAACTGTTTTTT
CDR3: CSSGVGEKLFF
J: TRBJ1-4
size: -
D: -
V: TRBV29-1

DNA: TGTGCCAGCAGCTTAGGAGTTTCGCTAGCTAGCTACAATGAGCAGTTCTTC
CDR3: CASSLGVSLASYNEQFF
J: TRBJ2-1
size: -
D: -
V: TRBV11-3

DNA: TGTGCCAGCACTAGCTCTCTCTCCTACGAGCAGTACTTC
CDR3: CASTSSLSYEQYF
J: TRBJ2-7
size: -
D: -
V: TRBV7-2

DNA: TGTGCCTGGACCCGGACTAGCGGGCGTTACAATGAGCAGTTCTTC
CDR3: CAWTRTSGRYNEQFF
J: TRBJ2-1
size: once
D: TRBD2
V: TRBV30

DNA: TGTGCCAGCAGCACGGACGTCTATGGCTACACCTTC
CDR3: CASSTDVYGYTF
J: TRBJ1-2
size: -
D: -
V: TRBV7-9

DNA: TGTGCCAGTAGTATACGGGGGTCTGGAAACACCATATATTTT
CDR3: CASSIRGSGNTIYF
J: TRBJ1-3
size: once
D: -
V: TRBV19

DNA: TGTGCCAGCAGCGCCGGACTAGGGCGGGACGAGGAGACCCAGTACTTC
CDR3: CASSAGLGRDEETQYF
J: TRBJ2-5
size: -
D: TRBD2
V: TRBV4-2

DNA: TGTGCCAGCAGTGCAGGTTTTAATGAAAAACTGTTTTTT
CDR3: CASSAGFNEKLFF
J: TRBJ1-4
size: few
D: -
V: TRBV2

DNA: TGCGCCAGCAGCCTGGGACTAGCGGGTGTCCATGAGCAGTTCTTC
CDR3: CASSLGLAGVHEQFF
J: TRBJ2-1
size: -
D: TRBD2
V: TRBV5-1

DNA: TGTGCCAGCAGCTCGCACAGCTATGGCTACACCTTC
CDR3: CASSSHSYGYTF
J: TRBJ1-2
size: -
D: -
V: TRBV7-2